Sequencing of this T cell receptor beta chain was carried out in a study of control samples from healthy donors and cancer patients. Germline CDR1 and CDR2: SGHDN and FVKESK. CDR3 length: 16 amino acids. Trimming took 1 base from V and 3 from J, leaving 13 bases between them. Clones were sequenced by immunoSEQ multiplex PCR, and TCRdb holds only the in-frame ones, with some missing. The sample yields 190,000 or so clones, about 93% seen once. This clonotype was obtained from a man younger than 35 in good health. The genes are TRBV14 and TRBJ2-1, with D perhaps matching TRBD1 (5 bases). The specimen sequenced was blood. The CDR3 loop is CASSQVRQGYYNEQFF. CDR3 in DNA: TGTGCCAGCAGCCAAGTAAGGCAGGGATACTACAATGAGCAGTTCTTC. Drawing the rest from reference TRBV14 and TRBJ2-1, the complete variable domain is EAGVTQFPSHSVIEKGQTVTLRCDPISGHDNLYWYRRVMGKEIKFLLHFVKESKQDESGMPNNRFLAERTGGTYSTLKVQPAELEDSGVYFCASSQVRQGYYNEQFFGPGTRLTVL.